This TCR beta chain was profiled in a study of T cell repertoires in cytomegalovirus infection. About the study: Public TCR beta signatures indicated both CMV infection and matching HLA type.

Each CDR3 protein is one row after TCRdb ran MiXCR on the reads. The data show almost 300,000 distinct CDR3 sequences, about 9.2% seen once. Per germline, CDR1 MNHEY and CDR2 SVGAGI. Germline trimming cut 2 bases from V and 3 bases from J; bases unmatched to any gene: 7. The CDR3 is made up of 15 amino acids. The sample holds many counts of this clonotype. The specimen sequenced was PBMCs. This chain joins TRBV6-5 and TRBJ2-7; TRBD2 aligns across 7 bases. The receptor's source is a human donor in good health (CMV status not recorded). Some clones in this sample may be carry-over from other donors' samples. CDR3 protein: CASSYGLAEHYEQYF. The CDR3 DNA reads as TGTGCCAGCAGTTACGGTCTAGCGGAACACTACGAGCAGTACTTC.